The present T cell receptor beta chain was sequenced within a study of T cells in women clearing cervical HPV infection listed by TCRdb under 2018. Background on the whole study: The cases were approximately 23 women with histologically confirmed HPV16-related CIN3 or worse, and 2 of those women had invasive cancers. Because only a few women had HLA typing data, the possibility that HLA type acted as a confounder could not be ruled out. In the parent cohort, 8,500 to 12,000 women aged 18 or older were enrolled in Guanacaste, Costa Rica, during about 1993 to 1995 and were followed for seven years. Median age was roughly 32 years in cases versus approximately 37 in controls, and baseline characteristics did not differ significantly. Five blinded duplicates per group were added as quality controls, so that 60 or so samples were obtained: roughly 50 participants and around 10 replicates. Controls were over 20 women whose single incident HPV16 infection cleared within 12 months without precancer or cancer developing. For cases, the median interval between lesion detection and blood sampling was more than 130 days, with an interquartile range of roughly 90 to 200 days. Blood from cases was drawn at the visit where the lesion was first identified, while blood from controls was drawn once the infection was no longer detected. This exploratory proof-of-principle case-control study, nested within the Guanacaste HPV Natural History Study in Costa Rica, compared TCR repertoires among women with different cervical HPV16 outcomes. Cases and controls were matched on age within five years and on year of sample collection.

Overall study results and their limits: Across sequencing depths, CIN3+ cases showed significantly higher TCR repertoire richness than controls, but evenness did not differ between the groups. The cross-sectional design could not show whether the associations came before the infection or were a result of it, and neither effector/memory subsets nor HPV-specific T cells were isolated. Random forest classifiers that combined richness and V gene abundances separated cases from controls with an estimated AUC of approximately 0.79. Cases had lower TRBV6-7 relative abundance than controls (approximately 0.11% versus 0.16%; Bonferroni P = 0.0008). Because the number of T cells in each sample was unknown, differences in richness could reflect differing T-cell content rather than repertoire biology.

As to this clone: Its antigen target is currently unknown. With the read ending 3 residues before the CDR3 end, the germline J gene is used to fill in that end.

Every participant had a single incident cervical HPV16 infection, and women with prevalent HPV16 infections were excluded. Cervical HPV DNA was detected with MY09/MY11 PCR, and genotyping was done with dot-blot hybridization. Around 16 mL of heparinized blood was centrifuged, after which the buffy coat was aliquoted, frozen at -30 degrees C, and then stored at -80 degrees C. QIAGEN kits were used to extract genomic DNA from the buffy coat specimens. The germline V gene gives CDR1 as SGHRS and CDR2 as YFSETQ. V has 0 bases trimmed and J has 6 bases trimmed; junction bases matching no gene number 8. The CDR3 starts with the cysteine, ends with the phenylalanine, and has 16 residues. Part of the CDR3 DNA is given, 39 bases translated from base 1. TCR beta CDR3 regions were amplified by multiplex PCR using the immunoSEQ assay from an average of roughly 1,200 ng genomic DNA per sample. The assay corrected primer bias using a complete synthetic TCR repertoire to establish an amplification baseline. The amplicons were sequenced on the Illumina platform. For the original study's pipeline: Sequences were error-corrected by clustering with frequency ratios and a modified nearest-neighbor algorithm and were then analyzed in the immunoSEQ Analyzer with IMGT gene definitions. TCR richness and evenness were averaged over 20 rarefaction repeats at each rarefaction depth, excluding samples with fewer sequences than the depth. Wilcoxon rank sum tests with FDR correction were used to compare V, D and J gene relative abundances between the groups. Blinded duplicates gave an intraclass correlation of about 96% for TCR richness and an average of 76.4% across roughly 69 gene segments. Here the immuneACCESS table is served through TCRdb, limited to in-frame sequences with V and J called. Missing clones are a known gap in these copies; in checked studies unresolved V genes cover under half, and the rest lacks a known reason. V and J calls and clone size follow that table, whereas D and trimming were derived from the DNA. The sample table on file contains under 50,000 clones. The ten largest clones capture 4.5% to 5.5% of the sample.

What was sequenced was blood buffy coat. The receptor comes from a woman between 18 and 70 years old with a cervical HPV16 infection that either progressed to CIN3+ or cleared (not recorded which). The sequence joins TRBV5-1 to TRBJ2-3; 9 central nucleotides agree with TRBD2. CDR3 DNA, as far as it was read: TGCGCCAGCAGCTTGGCTGCGGGGGGGCCATCGGATACG. Its product reads: CASSLAAGGPSDT. The whole CDR3 sequence is CASSLAAGGPSDTQYF.